This T cell receptor (beta chain) originates from a study of T cells in Graves' hyperthyroidism and ophthalmopathy. Study-wide points: In the analysis, a 13 V-J model separated ophthalmopathy from stable hyperthyroidism.

Note on this clonotype: Its antigen is still unknown.

Amplification targeted TCR beta CDR3 regions from RNA transcripts. HTBI primers drove first-round RT-PCR of the TCR CDR3. TCRdb reprocessed the multiplex PCR reads with MiXCR, giving one entry per CDR3 protein. The profile shows 600,000 to 650,000 distinct CDR3 sequences, about 20% of them singletons. Germline values: CDR1 MNHNS, CDR2 SASEGT. The CDR3 runs 16 residues. V was shortened by 6 bases and J by 3 bases, with 21 bases between the two germline ends. Diagnoses used clinical symptoms, serum thyroxine and TRAb, thyroid ultrasound and orbital computed tomography. PBMCs were collected from an approximately 10 ml volume of fresh peripheral blood.

The TCR comes from a man aged 25 to 45 with Graves' ophthalmopathy. The sample taken for sequencing was blood. The rearrangement links TRBV6-1 to TRBJ2-7; TRBD2 might be the D (7 bases). The CDR3 loop is CASRWEGVGQHYEQYF. For the CDR3, the DNA is TGTGCCAGCAGGTGGGAGGGGGTTGGCCAACACTACGAGCAGTACTTC.